Listed here are 18 T cell receptor beta chains from one sample, sequenced in a study of cytomegalovirus exposure and HLA in healthy donors. The study ran its PCR with 60 Vbeta and 13 Jbeta primers. Profiled with immunoSEQ multiplex PCR; TCRdb holds only in-frame clones, not every one. The sample has about 150,000 clones, 80% seen once; the top ten hold around 7.2%. The sample comprised PBMCs. These receptors were taken from a man aged 25 to 45 in good health and CMV-seropositive.

The chain couples TRBV18 to TRBJ1-1; the D is unclear. The CDR3 is 12 amino acids. Trimming cost V 6 bases and J 7 bases, with 12 bases left between them. CDR1 is KGHSH, CDR2 LQKENI, per germline. The CDR3 nucleotides are TGTGCCAGCTCCCCCGATTCGGGTGAAGCTTTCTTT. Translated, it gives CASSPDSGEAFF.

This chain links TRBV7-3 with TRBJ1-1; 12 bases align to TRBD1. V lost 0 bases and J lost 4; bases outside the gene matches: 9. This CDR3 has 18 amino acids. Germline CDR1 SGHTA, CDR2 FQGTGA. The CDR3 DNA reads as TGTGCCAGCAGCTTAACGGGGGGACAGGGGGCCCGGGGCACTGAAGCTTTCTTT. It specifies CASSLTGGQGARGTEAFF.

This chain links TRBV19 with TRBJ1-2, with 8 bases identical to TRBD1. Germline-derived CDR1 and CDR2 are LNHDA and SQIVND (reference sequence). V lost 5 bases, J lost 4 bases, and 9 bases stayed unmatched. This CDR3 is 15 amino acids long. The CDR3 sequence: CASSLGQGGSYGYTF. The CDR3 coding sequence is TGTGCCAGTAGTCTCGGACAGGGTGGGAGCTATGGCTACACCTTC.

This chain links TRBV28 with TRBJ1-2, with D possibly TRBD1 on 5 matching bases. The CDR3 is 14 amino acids. The V gene lost 7 bases and the J gene lost 4 bases, with 16 bases spanning the gap. Germline values: CDR1 MDHEN, CDR2 SYDVKM. DNA of the CDR3: TGTGCCAGCATAGGGGCGGCCGCTTCCTATGGCTACACCTTC. This encodes CASIGAAASYGYTF.

The chain carries TRBV5-6 and TRBJ2-7; D may be TRBD2 (6 bases). CDR1 and CDR2 from the germline V gene are SGHDT and YYEEEE. CDR3 length equals 14 residues. V shed 4 bases and J shed 5 bases, with 16 bases lying between them. The CDR3, as DNA: TGTGCCAGCAGCCCCCGGGGGTGGGGTGACGAGCAGTACTTC. Its protein is CASSPRGWGDEQYF.

This clone was counted a single time. This rearrangement joins TRBV5-1 to TRBJ2-2, with TRBD1 as a possible D gene (5 bases). The CDR3 is made up of 15 amino acids. Germline loops: CDR1 SGHRS, CDR2 YFSETQ. V lost 7 bases and J 2 bases, leaving 15 bases between the germline ends. The CDR3 DNA reads TGCGCCAGCCAGTCCGGACAAGCAAACACCGGGGAGCTGTTTTTT. The encoded protein is CASQSGQANTGELFF.

The genes are TRBV11-3 and TRBJ1-3; 9 nucleotides agree with TRBD1. The CDR3 totals 16 residues. Unmatched junction bases numbered 7, after V lost 5 bases and J lost 2 bases. The germline V gene has CDR1 SGHNT and CDR2 YENEEA. The CDR3 DNA is TGTGCCAGCAGCAGCCGAAGACAGGGGGCTGGAAACACCATATATTTT. Encoded protein: CASSSRRQGAGNTIYF.

The rearrangement links TRBV14 to TRBJ2-5; TRBD2 matches 9 bases. V shed 2 bases and J 4 bases; nucleotides not matched to a gene: 5. The CDR3 is made up of 15 amino acids. The germline gives CDR1 SGHDN, CDR2 FVKESK. This chain's CDR3 is CASSQRGGATETQYF. The CDR3 DNA reads as TGTGCCAGCAGCCAACGCGGGGGGGCCACAGAGACCCAGTACTTC. Together with reference TRBV14 and TRBJ2-5, the CDR3 gives the full variable domain: EAGVTQFPSHSVIEKGQTVTLRCDPISGHDNLYWYRRVMGKEIKFLLHFVKESKQDESGMPNNRFLAERTGGTYSTLKVQPAELEDSGVYFCASSQRGGATETQYFGPGTRLLVL.

This chain links TRBV19 with TRBJ2-7, with D possibly TRBD1 on 6 matching bases. The CDR3 consists of 14 residues. Germline V gene sequence: CDR1 LNHDA, CDR2 SQIVND (reference sequence). Trimming pared 5 bases from V and 0 bases from J, leaving 11 bases between. DNA for the CDR3: TGTGCCAGTAGTGTGGGGGACACCTCCTACGAGCAGTACTTC. It translates to CASSVGDTSYEQYF.

J is TRBJ2-7 and V is TRBV30; D is perhaps TRBD2 (6 bases). The CDR3 is 14 amino acids. V lost 4 bases to trimming and J lost 0 bases, with 13 bases between them. Looked up from germline, CDR1 is GTSNPN and CDR2 is SVGIG (reference sequence). The CDR3 region is CAWTPRGDSYEQYF. The CDR3 DNA reads TGTGCCTGGACCCCGCGCGGGGACTCCTACGAGCAGTACTTC.

This chain uses TRBV11-2 with TRBJ2-2; D is perhaps TRBD2 (6 bases). V was trimmed by 3 bases and J by 3 bases, leaving 11 bases between them. The CDR3 consists of 15 residues. The germline gives CDR1 SGHAT, CDR2 FQNNGV. CDR3 DNA sequence: TGTGCCAGCAGCTTGTCGGGACTCTACACCGGGGAGCTGTTTTTT. Residues: CASSLSGLYTGELFF.

This rearrangement joins TRBV27 to TRBJ1-1; maybe TRBD1 (5 bases). The V gene lost 3 bases and the J gene lost 1 base, with 12 bases spanning the gap. This CDR3 spans 15 amino acids. Germline-derived CDR1 and CDR2 are MNHEY and SMNVEV (reference sequence). This CDR3 is CASSLLGGGNTEAFF. The CDR3 DNA sequence: TGTGCCAGCAGTTTGCTGGGCGGGGGGAACACTGAAGCTTTCTTT.

The chain carries TRBV6-1 and TRBJ2-3; 13 nucleotides match TRBD2. CDR1 and CDR2 from the germline V gene are MNHNS and SASEGT. This CDR3 is 18 amino acids long. The V gene end was trimmed by 2 bases and the J gene end by 5 bases; junction bases not matched to a gene: 10. The CDR3 DNA follows: TGTGCCAGCAGTGAACGGCCCCCGACTAGCGGGGGGTTAGATACGCAGTATTTT. This sequence encodes CASSERPPTSGGLDTQYF.

The genes are TRBV6-1 and TRBJ2-1; TRBD2 is a possible D gene (5 bases). In germline, CDR1 is MNHNS, CDR2 SASEGT. The CDR3 spans 15 residues. Trimming pared 7 bases from V and 0 bases from J, leaving 13 bases between. Here the CDR3 reads CASNLAGDSYNEQFF. The CDR3 DNA follows: TGTGCCAGCAATCTAGCAGGAGACTCCTACAATGAGCAGTTCTTC.

The chain links TRBV5-1 to TRBJ2-1, with D possibly TRBD2 on 5 matching bases. The CDR3 runs to 13 residues. Germline values: CDR1 SGHRS, CDR2 YFSETQ. Trimming stripped 2 bases from V and 6 bases from J, with 9 bases between. CDR3 region: CASSLPGSNEQFF. The CDR3 DNA reads TGCGCCAGCAGCTTACCGGGGAGCAATGAGCAGTTCTTC. The full variable domain, with the rest looked up from reference TRBV5-1 and TRBJ2-1, is KAGVTQTPRYLIKTRGQQVTLSCSPISGHRSVSWYQQTPGQGLQFLFEYFSETQRNKGNFPGRFSGRQFSNSRSEMNVSTLELGDSALYLCASSLPGSNEQFFGPGTRLTVL.

As for this clone: One junction end disagrees with the germline gene, perhaps due to a read error. This chain joins TRBV6-1 and TRBJ2-1; TRBD2 matches 10 bases. CDR3 size: 16 residues. The germline gives CDR1 MNHNS, CDR2 SASEGT. CDR3 bases: TGTGCCAGCAGGGAAGGTGGAGCGGGAGGGGCGAATGAGCAGTTCTTC. Translated, it gives CASREGGAGGANEQFF.

This chain uses TRBV5-1 with TRBJ2-5; possibly TRBD2 for D (5 bases). The tail of the sequence fits TRBJ2-7 better, so the J call may be wrong. CDR3 length: 14 residues. Germline values: CDR1 SGHRS, CDR2 YFSETQ. As DNA, the CDR3 is TGCGCCAGCAGCTTCGGACTCAGCTCCTACGAGCAGTACTTC. This sequence encodes CASSFGLSSYEQYF.

As to this clone: Its ends do not fully match the called genes, so a read error is possible. The chain recombines TRBV20-1 with TRBJ2-7, with 9 bases that match TRBD1. There are 10 residues in the CDR3. Germline V gives CDR1 DFQATT, CDR2 SNEGSKA (reference sequence). The CDR3 DNA is TGCAGTGCTTCGACAGGGGGGCGGCACTTC. It is translated as CSASTGGRHF.